This T cell receptor (beta chain) is from a study of T cells after yellow fever vaccination. Notes on the study in general: The study re-detected most primary-vaccination clones after the booster (roughly 96% CD4, around 90% CD8). Only a minor proportion of clonotypes was detected across both CD4 and CD8 compartments. There was a possibility that FACS-sorted repertoires contained abundant clonotypes contaminating from the bulk population.

Notes on this clonotype: Its cognate antigen is unknown.

Trimming removed 2 bases from V and 0 bases from J, with 9 bases in between. The CDR3 is 15 amino acids. Germline values: CDR1 SGHRS, CDR2 YFSETQ. TCRdb reprocessed the 5' RACE reads via MiXCR and lists one record per CDR3 protein. The sample contains 400,000 or so distinct CDR3 sequences, around 19% of which appear only once. The TCR originated in a man between 18 and 29 years old who received the YFV17D yellow fever vaccine. The chain links TRBV5-1 to TRBJ1-3; D is undetermined. The sequencing used PBMCs, collected before the yellow fever booster vaccination. The CDR3 region has the DNA TGCGCCAGCAGCTTTGATCTCCTCTCTGGAAACACCATATATTTT. Its translation is CASSFDLLSGNTIYF.